The sequence of this TCR beta chain was determined in a study of cytotoxic CD8 clonotypes in ibrutinib-treated CLL. Sequencing was designed to attain a depth spanning 1 in 200,000 to 1 in 1 million T cells. The method was immunoSEQ multiplex PCR; TCRdb's version includes in-frame clones alone and lacks a portion of them. The repertoire consists of about 270,000 clones, with around 69% occurring once and the leading ten covering about 5.8%. This clone was picked up one time. No antigen is known for it. One end of the junction is discordant with germline, which a read error may explain. There are 13 residues in the CDR3. Germline V gives CDR1 MNHEY, CDR2 SVGAGI. Study conclusions and caveats: Patients showed higher baseline clonality than age-matched healthy donors, and it tracked circulating CD8+ T-cell counts. Contraction or stability on treatment was seen for public clonotypes, which were uncommon.

The receptor was derived from a human donor with chronic lymphocytic leukemia. The material was PBMCs, obtained at disease progression, from a patient treated with ibrutinib. The chain uses TRBV6-5 and TRBJ2-3; 7 bases line up with TRBD1. CDR3 sequence reads: CAAGDSSTYTQYF. CDR3 nucleotides: TGTGCCGCCGGGGACAGCTCCACATATACGCAGTATTTT.